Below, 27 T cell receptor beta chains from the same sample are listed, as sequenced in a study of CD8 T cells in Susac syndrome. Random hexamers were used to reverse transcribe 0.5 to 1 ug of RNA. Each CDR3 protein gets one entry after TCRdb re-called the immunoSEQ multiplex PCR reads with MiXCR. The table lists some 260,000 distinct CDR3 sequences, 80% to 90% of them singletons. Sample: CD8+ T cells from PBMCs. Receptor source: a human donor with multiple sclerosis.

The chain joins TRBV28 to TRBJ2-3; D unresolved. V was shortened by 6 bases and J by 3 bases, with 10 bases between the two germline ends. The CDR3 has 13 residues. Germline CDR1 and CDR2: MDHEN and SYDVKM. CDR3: CASRLTITDTQYF. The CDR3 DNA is TGTGCCAGCAGGCTAACTATAACAGATACGCAGTATTTT.

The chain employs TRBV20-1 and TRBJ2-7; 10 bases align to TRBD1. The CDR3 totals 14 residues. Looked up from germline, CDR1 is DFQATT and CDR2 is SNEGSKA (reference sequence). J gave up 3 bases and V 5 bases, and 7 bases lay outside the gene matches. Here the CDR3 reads CSAQNRDRGYEQYF. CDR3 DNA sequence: TGCAGTGCTCAAAACCGGGACAGGGGCTACGAGCAGTACTTC.

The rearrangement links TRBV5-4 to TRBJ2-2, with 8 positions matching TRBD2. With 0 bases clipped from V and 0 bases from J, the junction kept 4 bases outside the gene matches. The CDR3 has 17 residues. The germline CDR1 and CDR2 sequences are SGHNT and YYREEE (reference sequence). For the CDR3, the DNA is TGTGCCAGCAGCTTGGCCGGACTAGCCTCGAACACCGGGGAGCTGTTTTTT. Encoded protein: CASSLAGLASNTGELFF.

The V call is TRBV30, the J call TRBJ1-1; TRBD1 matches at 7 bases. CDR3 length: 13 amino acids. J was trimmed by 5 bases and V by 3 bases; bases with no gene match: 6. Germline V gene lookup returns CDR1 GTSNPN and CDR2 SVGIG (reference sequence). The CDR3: CAWSLTGWTEAFF. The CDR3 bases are TGTGCCTGGAGCCTGACAGGGTGGACTGAAGCTTTCTTT.

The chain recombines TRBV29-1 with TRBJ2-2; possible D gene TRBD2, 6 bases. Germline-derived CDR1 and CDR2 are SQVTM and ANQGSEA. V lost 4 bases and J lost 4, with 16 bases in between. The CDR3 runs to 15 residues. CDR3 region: CSVVAAGSFTGELFF. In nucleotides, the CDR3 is TGCAGCGTTGTAGCCGCGGGAAGTTTCACCGGGGAGCTGTTTTTT.

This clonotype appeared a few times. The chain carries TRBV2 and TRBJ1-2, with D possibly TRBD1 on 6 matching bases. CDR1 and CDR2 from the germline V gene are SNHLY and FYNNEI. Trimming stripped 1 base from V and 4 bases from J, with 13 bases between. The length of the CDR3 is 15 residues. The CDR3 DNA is TGTGCCAGCAGTGAAGGCGCCGGGGGCAGCTATGGCTACACCTTC. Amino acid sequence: CASSEGAGGSYGYTF.

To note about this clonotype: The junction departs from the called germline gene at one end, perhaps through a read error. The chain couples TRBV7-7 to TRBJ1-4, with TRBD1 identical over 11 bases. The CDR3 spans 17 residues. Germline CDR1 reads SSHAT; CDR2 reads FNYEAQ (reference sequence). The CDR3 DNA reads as TGTGCTAGCAGCTCCGGACAGGGGGCGGTTGGAGGGGAAAAACTGTTTTTT. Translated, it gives CASSSGQGAVGGEKLFF.

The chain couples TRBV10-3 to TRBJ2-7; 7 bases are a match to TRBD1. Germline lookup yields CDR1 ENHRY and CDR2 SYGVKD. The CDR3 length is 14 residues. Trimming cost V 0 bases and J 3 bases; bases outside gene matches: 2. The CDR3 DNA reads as TGTGCCATCAGTGAGTCGAACAGGGGCTACGAGCAGTACTTC. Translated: CAISESNRGYEQYF.

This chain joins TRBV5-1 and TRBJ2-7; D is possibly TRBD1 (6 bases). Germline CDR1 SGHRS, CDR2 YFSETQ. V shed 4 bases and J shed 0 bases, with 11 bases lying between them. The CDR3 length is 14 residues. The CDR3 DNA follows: TGCGCCAGCAGCCTCCCACAGGGCTCCTACGAGCAGTACTTC. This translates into CASSLPQGSYEQYF.

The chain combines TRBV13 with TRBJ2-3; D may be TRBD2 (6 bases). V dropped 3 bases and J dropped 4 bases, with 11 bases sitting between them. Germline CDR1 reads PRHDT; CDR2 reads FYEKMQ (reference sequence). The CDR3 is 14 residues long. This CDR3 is CASSFGTGPDTQYF. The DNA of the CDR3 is TGTGCCAGCAGCTTTGGGACTGGGCCAGATACGCAGTATTTT.

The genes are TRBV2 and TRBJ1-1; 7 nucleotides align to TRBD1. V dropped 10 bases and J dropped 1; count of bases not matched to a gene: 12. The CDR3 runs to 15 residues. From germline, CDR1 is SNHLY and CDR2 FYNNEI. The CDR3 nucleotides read TGTGCCACCACCCCGACCGGGACAGAGAACACTGAAGCTTTCTTT. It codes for CATTPTGTENTEAFF.

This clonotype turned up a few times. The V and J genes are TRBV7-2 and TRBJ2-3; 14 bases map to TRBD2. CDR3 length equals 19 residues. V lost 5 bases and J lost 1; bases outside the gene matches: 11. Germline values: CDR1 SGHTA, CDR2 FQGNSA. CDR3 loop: CASSLRGTSGRQGTDTQYF. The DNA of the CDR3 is TGTGCCAGCAGCCTGCGGGGGACTAGCGGGAGACAAGGCACAGATACGCAGTATTTT.

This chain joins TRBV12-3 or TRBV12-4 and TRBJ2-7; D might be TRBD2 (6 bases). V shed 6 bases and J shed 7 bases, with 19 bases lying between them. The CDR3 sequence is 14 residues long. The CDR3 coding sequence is TGTGCCAGCAGCCCAGTAGCGGAGAAGGGGGAGCAGTACTTC. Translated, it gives CASSPVAEKGEQYF.

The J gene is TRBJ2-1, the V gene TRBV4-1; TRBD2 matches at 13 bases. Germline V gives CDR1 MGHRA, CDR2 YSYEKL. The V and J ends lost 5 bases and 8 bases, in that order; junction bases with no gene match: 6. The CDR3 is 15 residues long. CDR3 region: CASSELAGGSDEQFF. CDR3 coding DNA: TGCGCCAGCAGCGAACTAGCGGGAGGGTCCGATGAGCAGTTCTTC.

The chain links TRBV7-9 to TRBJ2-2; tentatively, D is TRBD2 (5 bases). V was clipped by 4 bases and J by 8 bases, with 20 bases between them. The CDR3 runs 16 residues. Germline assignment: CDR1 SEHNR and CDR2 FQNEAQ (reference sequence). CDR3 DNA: TGTGCCAGCAGCTATGGGAGTGTGGGAGAGGCAGGGGAGCTGTTTTTT. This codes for CASSYGSVGEAGELFF.

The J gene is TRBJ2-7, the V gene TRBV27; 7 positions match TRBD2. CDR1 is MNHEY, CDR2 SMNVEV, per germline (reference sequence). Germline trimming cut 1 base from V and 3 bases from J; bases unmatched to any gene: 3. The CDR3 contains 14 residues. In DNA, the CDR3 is TGTGCCAGCAGTTTATTAGCGGGTGGCTACGAGCAGTACTTC. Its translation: CASSLLAGGYEQYF.

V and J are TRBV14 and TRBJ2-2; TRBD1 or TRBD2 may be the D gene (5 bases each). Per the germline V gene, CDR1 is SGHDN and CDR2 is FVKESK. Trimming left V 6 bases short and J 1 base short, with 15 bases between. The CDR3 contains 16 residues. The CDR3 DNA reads TGTGCCAGCAGACGACAAAGGGACCAGAACACCGGGGAGCTGTTTTTT. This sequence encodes CASRRQRDQNTGELFF. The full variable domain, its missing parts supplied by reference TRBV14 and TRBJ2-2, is EAGVTQFPSHSVIEKGQTVTLRCDPISGHDNLYWYRRVMGKEIKFLLHFVKESKQDESGMPNNRFLAERTGGTYSTLKVQPAELEDSGVYFCASRRQRDQNTGELFFGEGSRLTVL.

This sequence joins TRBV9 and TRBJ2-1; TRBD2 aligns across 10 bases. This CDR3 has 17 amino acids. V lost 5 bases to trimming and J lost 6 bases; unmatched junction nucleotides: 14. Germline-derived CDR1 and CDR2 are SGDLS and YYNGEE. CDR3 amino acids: CASRLRTGTSASNEQFF. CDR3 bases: TGTGCCAGCAGGTTGAGGACCGGGACTAGCGCCTCCAATGAGCAGTTCTTC.

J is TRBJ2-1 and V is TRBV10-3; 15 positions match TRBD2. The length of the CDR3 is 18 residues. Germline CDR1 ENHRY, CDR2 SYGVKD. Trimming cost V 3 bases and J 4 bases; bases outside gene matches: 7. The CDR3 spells CAISDPRTSGREYNEQFF. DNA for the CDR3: TGTGCCATCAGTGACCCCAGGACTAGCGGGAGGGAATACAATGAGCAGTTCTTC.

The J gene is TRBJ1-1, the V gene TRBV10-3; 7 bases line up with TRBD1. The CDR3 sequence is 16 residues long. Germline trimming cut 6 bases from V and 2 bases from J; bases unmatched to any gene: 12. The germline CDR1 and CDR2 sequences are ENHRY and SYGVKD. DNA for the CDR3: TGTGCCATCAGCGACCTCCGGGACAGACTTAACACTGAAGCTTTCTTT. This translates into CAISDLRDRLNTEAFF.

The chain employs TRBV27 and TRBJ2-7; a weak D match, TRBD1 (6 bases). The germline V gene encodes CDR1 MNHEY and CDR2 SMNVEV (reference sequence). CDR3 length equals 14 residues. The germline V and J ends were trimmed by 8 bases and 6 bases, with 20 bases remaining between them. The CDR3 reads CASSIGGYPIEQYF. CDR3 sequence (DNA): TGTGCCAGCTCGATAGGGGGATACCCTATCGAGCAGTACTTC.

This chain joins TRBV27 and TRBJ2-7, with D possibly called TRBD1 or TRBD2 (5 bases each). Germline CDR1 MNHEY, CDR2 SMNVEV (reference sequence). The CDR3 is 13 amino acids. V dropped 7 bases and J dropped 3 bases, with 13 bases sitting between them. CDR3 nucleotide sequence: TGTGCCAGCACTATCTCTGGGGGCTACGAGCAGTACTTC. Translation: CASTISGGYEQYF.

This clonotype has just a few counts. CDR3 amino acids: CASSLAGASLSGANVLTF. CDR3 DNA: TGTGCCAGCAGCTTGGCGGGGGCCAGCCTTTCTGGGGCCAACGTCCTGACTTTC. This rearrangement joins TRBV5-5 to TRBJ2-6; D possibly matches TRBD1 or TRBD2 (6 bases each). This CDR3 has 18 amino acids. Trimming removed 0 bases from V and 1 base from J, with 14 bases in between. Germline V gene lookup returns CDR1 SGHKS and CDR2 YYEKEE (reference sequence).

Here the CDR3 DNA reads TGTGCCAGCAGCTTACCCGGGACTAGCGGGAGTGGGGAGCAGTTCTTC. It encodes CASSLPGTSGSGEQFF. V usage is TRBV7-9 and J usage is TRBJ2-1, with 14 bases that match TRBD2. After removal of 2 bases from V and 10 bases from J, the junction contained 7 bases not matched to a gene. The germline V gene has CDR1 SEHNR and CDR2 FQNEAQ (reference sequence). The CDR3 totals 16 residues.

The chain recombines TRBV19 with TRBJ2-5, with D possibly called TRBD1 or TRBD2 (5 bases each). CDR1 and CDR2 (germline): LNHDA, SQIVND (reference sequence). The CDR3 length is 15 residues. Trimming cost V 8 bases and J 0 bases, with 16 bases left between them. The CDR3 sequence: CASQGSREDQETQYF. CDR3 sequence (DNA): TGTGCCAGTCAGGGTTCGAGGGAAGACCAAGAGACCCAGTACTTC.

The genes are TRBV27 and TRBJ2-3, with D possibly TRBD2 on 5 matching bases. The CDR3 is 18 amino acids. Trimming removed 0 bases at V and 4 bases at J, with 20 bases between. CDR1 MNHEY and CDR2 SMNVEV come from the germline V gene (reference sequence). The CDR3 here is CASSLSRLLRDRADTQYF. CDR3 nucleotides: TGTGCCAGCAGTTTATCGCGCCTCCTGAGGGATCGGGCAGATACGCAGTATTTT.

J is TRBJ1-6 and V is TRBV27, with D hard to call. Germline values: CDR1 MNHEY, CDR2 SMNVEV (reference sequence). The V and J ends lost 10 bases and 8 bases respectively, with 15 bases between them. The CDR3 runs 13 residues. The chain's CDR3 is CATGMESDSPLHF. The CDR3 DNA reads TGTGCCACCGGGATGGAGAGTGATTCACCCCTCCACTTT.